The source of this T cell receptor beta chain is a study of PD-1 blockade in classical Hodgkin lymphoma. The overall study: Patients in the cohort were put on intravenous nivolumab, 3 mg/kg every 2 weeks.

The CDR3 loop spans 13 amino acids. V dropped 1 base and J dropped 11 bases, with 9 bases sitting between them. Germline V gene sequence: CDR1 PRHDT, CDR2 FYEKMQ (reference sequence). Method: immunoSEQ multiplex PCR; TCRdb's copy keeps in-frame clones and lacks some. The profile covers tens of thousands of clones, with 89% appearing a single time and over 8.5% taken by the ten largest. Each patient relapsed following autologous stem cell transplantation, and prior brentuximab vedotin exposure differed. A note on this clone: The antigen remains undetermined.

Findings of the study overall: In newly diagnosed patients, baseline TCR diversity was reportedly below that of healthy donors. Complete responders entered with baseline diversity on par with newly diagnosed patients, the results showed. It was CD4+ TCR diversity, not CD8+, that rose significantly by C4D1.

The sequences come from peripheral blood mononuclear cells (PBMCs), collected before the second cycle of nivolumab. The rearrangement uses TRBV13 and TRBJ1-6, with D possibly being TRBD1 (5 bases). The sequence was obtained from a human donor with classical Hodgkin lymphoma. The CDR3 sequence is CASSLERGPPLHF. As DNA, the CDR3 is TGTGCCAGCAGCTTAGAACGGGGCCCACCCCTCCACTTT. Filled out from reference TRBV13 and TRBJ1-6, the complete variable domain reads AAGVIQSPRHLIKEKRETATLKCYPIPRHDTVYWYQQGPGQDPQFLISFYEKMQSDKGSIPDRFSAQQFSDYHSELNMSSLELGDSALYFCASSLERGPPLHFGNGTRLTVT.